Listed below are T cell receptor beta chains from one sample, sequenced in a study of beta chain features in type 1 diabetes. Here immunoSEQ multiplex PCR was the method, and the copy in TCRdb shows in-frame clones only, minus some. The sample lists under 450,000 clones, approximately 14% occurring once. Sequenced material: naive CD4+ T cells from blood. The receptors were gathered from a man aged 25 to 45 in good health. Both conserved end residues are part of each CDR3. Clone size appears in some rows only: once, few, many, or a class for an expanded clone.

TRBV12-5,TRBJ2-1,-,CASGLVQDRVPNEQFF
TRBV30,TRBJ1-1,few,CAWGLGRNTEAFF
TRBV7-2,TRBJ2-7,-,CASSSSGTVTYEQYF
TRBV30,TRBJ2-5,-,CAWSTGGGQQETQYF
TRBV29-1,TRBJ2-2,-,CSVGNRLFTGELFF
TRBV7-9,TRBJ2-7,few,CASSSAPGAYEQYF
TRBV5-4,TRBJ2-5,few,CASSTGQGQETQYF
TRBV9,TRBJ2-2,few,CASSVVVGAGTGELFF
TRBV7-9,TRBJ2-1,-,CASSSDLVGTVAEQFF
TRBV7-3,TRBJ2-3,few,CASSTYGVRQYF
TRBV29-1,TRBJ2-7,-,CSVAMGIYEQYF
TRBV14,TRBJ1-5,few,CASSQGGNQPQHF
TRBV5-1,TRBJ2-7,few,CASSLATGGLYEQYF
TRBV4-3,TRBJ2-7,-,CASSQVQSTGGFLYEQYF
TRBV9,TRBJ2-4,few,CASSVEGTKNIQYF
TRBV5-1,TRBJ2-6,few,CASGYREVGLASGANVLTF
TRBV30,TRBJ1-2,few,CAWSPRQGSYTF
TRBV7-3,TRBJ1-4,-,CASSPDGYEKLFF
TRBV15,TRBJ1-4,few,CATSREFGATGLFF
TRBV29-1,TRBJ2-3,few,CSAEHRVDGDTQYF
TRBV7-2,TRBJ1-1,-,CASSTAGGTEAFF
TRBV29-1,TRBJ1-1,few,CSVEETSVAEAFF
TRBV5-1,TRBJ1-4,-,CASSLEGQVYEKLFF
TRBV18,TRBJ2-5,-,CASSRPTGTQYF
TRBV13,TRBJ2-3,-,CASSFLGTDTQYF
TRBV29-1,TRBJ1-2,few,CSVNTRDGTVYGYTF
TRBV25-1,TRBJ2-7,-,CASIGGPLDYEQYF
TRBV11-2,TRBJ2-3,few,CASSISMDTQYF
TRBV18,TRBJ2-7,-,CASSPLSGTSGDYSYEQYF
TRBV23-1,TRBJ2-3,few,CASSHPTAGASTDTQYF
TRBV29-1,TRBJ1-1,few,CSVALWGEAFGGEAFF
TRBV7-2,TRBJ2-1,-,CASRGDRGSYNEQFF
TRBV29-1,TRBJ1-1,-,CSVEMGNTEAFF
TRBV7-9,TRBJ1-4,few,CASNPEDPAGVEKLFF
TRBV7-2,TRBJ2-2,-,CASSRDVLAGAGELFF
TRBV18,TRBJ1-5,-,CASSPTPGIQPQHF
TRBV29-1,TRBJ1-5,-,CSVMTGGNNQPQHF
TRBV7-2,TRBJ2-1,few,CASSLGRGSYNEQFF
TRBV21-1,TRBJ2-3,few,CASSSRAGTSGTDTDTQYF
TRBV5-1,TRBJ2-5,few,CASSFSGGPLTQYF
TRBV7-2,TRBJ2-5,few,CASSPGRLAGGSQETQYF
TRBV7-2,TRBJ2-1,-,CASSLRTGTGEQFF
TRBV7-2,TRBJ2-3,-,CASSLLLAGLDTQYF
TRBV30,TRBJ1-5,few,CAWSVTGGWPQHF
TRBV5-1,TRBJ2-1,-,CASSLRLAGGYDEQFF
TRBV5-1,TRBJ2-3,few,CASSSGLEGRITDTQYF
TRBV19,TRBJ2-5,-,CATGTTAHQYF
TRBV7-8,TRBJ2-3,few,CASSPGLAGSTDTQYF
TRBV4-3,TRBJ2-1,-,CASSLKIAGGIKDYNEQFF
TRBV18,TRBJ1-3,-,CASSPTAGNTIYF
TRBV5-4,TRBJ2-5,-,CASSSQRGAQETQYF
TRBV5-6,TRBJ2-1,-,CASSLAGTAYNEQFF
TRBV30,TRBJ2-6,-,CACGKTSGANVLTF
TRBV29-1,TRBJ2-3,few,CSVGEVKGTLSTDTQYF
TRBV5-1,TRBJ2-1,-,CASSLMGHPNEQFF
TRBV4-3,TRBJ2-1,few,CASSKQKGPGGGEQFF
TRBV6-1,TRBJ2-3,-,CASNIAGGTDTQYF
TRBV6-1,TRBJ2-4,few,CASRLAIAKNIQYF